This T cell receptor beta chain was observed in a study of CD8 T cells in ankylosing spondylitis. This clonotype has a handful of counts. No antigen is known for it. Notes on the study in general: From matched ankylosing spondylitis synovial fluid, disease-linked clones were reportedly recovered at significantly enriched levels. Seemingly characteristic of ankylosing spondylitis blood was a TCR beta motif consisting of several highly homologous variants.

MiXCR, applied by TCRdb to the 5' RACE reads, yields one record per CDR3 protein. This sample has roughly 700,000 distinct CDR3 sequences, with around 20% found just once. The V end was cut by 0 bases, the J end by 0 bases, with 12 bases between. The CDR3 spans 16 residues. The clonotype comes from a male donor with ankylosing spondylitis. Sequencing input: blood, either unsorted or a sorted T cell fraction (not recorded which). V usage is TRBV23-1 and J usage is TRBJ2-7, with D hard to call. TRBV23-1 is treated as an ORF (open reading frame) with a function not yet certain. The CDR3 spells CASSQSYRQISYEQYF. The CDR3 nucleotides read TGCGCCAGCAGTCAATCCTATCGGCAGATCTCCTACGAGCAGTACTTC.